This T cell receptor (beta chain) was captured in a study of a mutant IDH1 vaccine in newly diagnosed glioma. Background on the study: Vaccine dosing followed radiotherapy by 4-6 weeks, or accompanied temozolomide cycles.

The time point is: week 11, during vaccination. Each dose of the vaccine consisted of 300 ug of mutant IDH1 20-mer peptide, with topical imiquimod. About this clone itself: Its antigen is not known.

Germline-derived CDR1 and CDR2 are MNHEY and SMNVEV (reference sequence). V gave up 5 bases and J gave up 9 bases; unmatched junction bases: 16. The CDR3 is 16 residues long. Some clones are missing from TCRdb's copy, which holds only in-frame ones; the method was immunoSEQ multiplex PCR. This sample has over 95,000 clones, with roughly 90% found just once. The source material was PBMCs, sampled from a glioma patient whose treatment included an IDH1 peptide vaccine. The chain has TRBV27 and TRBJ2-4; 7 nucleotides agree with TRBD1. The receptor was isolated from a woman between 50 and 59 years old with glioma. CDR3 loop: CASSGLQTGRSGIQYF. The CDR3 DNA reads TGTGCCAGCAGTGGCCTACAGACAGGGAGAAGTGGCATTCAGTACTTC.